This T cell receptor beta chain was captured by sequencing in a study of cytomegalovirus exposure and HLA in healthy donors. Whole-study findings and limits: It was reported that the classifier diagnosed cytomegalovirus status with high specificity and sensitivity in both the original and validation cohorts.

With regard to this clone: Antigen unknown.

Primers included in the PCR were 60 Vbeta and 13 Jbeta primers. Method: immunoSEQ multiplex PCR; TCRdb's copy keeps in-frame clones and lacks some. The sample has roughly 120,000 clones; roughly 82% are singletons. This receptor was obtained from a woman aged 18-35 years in good health and CMV-seropositive. Sample: PBMCs.

The CDR3 protein is CASSRDRAEAFF. In DNA, the CDR3 is TGTGCCAGCAGCCGAGACAGGGCTGAAGCTTTCTTT. The chain carries TRBV5-6 and TRBJ1-1; 7 nucleotides line up with TRBD1. Germline lookup yields CDR1 SGHDT and CDR2 YYEEEE. This CDR3 has 12 amino acids. With 4 bases clipped from V and 6 bases from J, the junction kept 3 bases outside the gene matches.